The 24 T cell receptor beta chains below all came from one sample that was sequenced in a study of radiotherapy plus CTLA-4 blockade in lung cancer. The repertoire was sequenced with immunoSEQ multiplex PCR; TCRdb's copy has only in-frame clones and lacks some. The table includes some 32,000 clones, 70% detected once. The sample here was peripheral blood, taken from a patient treated with radiotherapy plus ipilimumab. All receptors derive from a human donor with non-small cell lung cancer who had stable disease on radiotherapy plus ipilimumab.

V usage is TRBV5-1 and J usage is TRBJ2-1, with D uncertain. The V and J ends lost 0 bases and 10 bases respectively, with 11 bases between them. The CDR3 has 13 residues. The germline CDR1 and CDR2 sequences are SGHRS and YFSETQ. As DNA, the CDR3 is TGCGCCAGCAGCTTGGACCAGCCTGGGGAGCAGTTCTTC. It codes for CASSLDQPGEQFF.

The chain links TRBV6-5 to TRBJ2-2, with D perhaps matching TRBD2 (6 bases). The CDR3 runs 15 residues. Germline assignment: CDR1 MNHEY and CDR2 SVGAGI. Trimming took 6 bases from V and 3 from J, leaving 14 bases between them. The CDR3 region is CASRDGRMYTGELFF. CDR3 coding DNA: TGTGCCAGCAGAGACGGGAGAATGTACACCGGGGAGCTGTTTTTT.

The chain carries TRBV4-2 and TRBJ1-3, with D possibly being TRBD1 (6 bases). Germline CDR1 and CDR2: LGHNA and YNFKEQ. The CDR3 extends over 16 amino acids. Trimming removed 4 bases at V and 2 bases at J, with 15 bases between. The CDR3 DNA is TGTGCCAGCAGCCGAGGCCAGGGGCAAACTGGAAACACCATATATTTT. This translates into CASSRGQGQTGNTIYF.

The V and J genes are TRBV6-5 and TRBJ2-7; D unclear. With 6 bases removed from V and 2 bases from J, the gap between germline ends came to 8 bases. Germline values: CDR1 MNHEY, CDR2 SVGAGI. CDR3 length: 12 amino acids. The CDR3 DNA follows: TGTGCCAGCAGCCTACACCCCTACGAGCAGTACTTC. Its protein product is CASSLHPYEQYF.

This chain joins TRBV6-1 and TRBJ2-4; D is perhaps TRBD1 or TRBD2 (6 bases each). Deletions cut 1 base from V and 2 bases from J, with 15 bases between. The CDR3 sequence is 17 residues long. Germline CDR1 MNHNS, CDR2 SASEGT. The CDR3 region has the DNA TGTGCCAGCAGTGAAGTAGGGGGGTCGACCTCCAAAAACATTCAGTACTTC. Translation gives CASSEVGGSTSKNIQYF.

This clone was picked up a small number of times. J is TRBJ2-2 and V is TRBV28; 12 nucleotides align to TRBD2. Germline V gene data show CDR1 as MDHEN and CDR2 as SYDVKM. V was clipped by 0 bases and J by 6 bases; unmatched bases: 5. This CDR3 comprises 17 residues. CDR3 amino acids: CASSLWDLAGGPGELFF. The CDR3 DNA reads as TGTGCCAGCAGTTTATGGGATCTAGCGGGAGGGCCCGGGGAGCTGTTTTTT.

The chain combines TRBV19 with TRBJ2-7; D is tentatively TRBD1 or TRBD2 (5 bases each). Germline V CDR1 and CDR2: LNHDA, SQIVND (reference sequence). This CDR3 has 14 amino acids. Trimming shortened V by 3 bases and J by 6 bases, and 15 bases separated the two germline ends. The CDR3 loop reads CASSIGTLGVEQYF. CDR3 DNA sequence: TGTGCCAGTAGTATTGGGACCCTCGGGGTCGAGCAGTACTTC.

The chain has TRBV11-3 and TRBJ1-5; no reliable D call. Trimming shortened V by 2 bases and J by 4 bases, and 15 bases separated the two germline ends. CDR1 and CDR2 (germline): SGHNT, YENEEA. CDR3 size: 16 residues. The CDR3 here is CASSLLRAPRNQPQHF. Here the CDR3 DNA reads TGTGCCAGCAGCTTACTGCGGGCCCCCCGTAATCAGCCCCAGCATTTT.

The rearrangement uses TRBV7-9 and TRBJ1-3; D is unclear. This CDR3 spans 13 amino acids. The germline V gene encodes CDR1 SEHNR and CDR2 FQNEAQ (reference sequence). Trimming shortened V by 5 bases and J by 3 bases, and 8 bases separated the two germline ends. The chain's CDR3 is CASSGEIGNTIYF. The CDR3 region has the DNA TGTGCCAGCAGCGGGGAGATTGGAAACACCATATATTTT.

V gene TRBV11-3 combines with J gene TRBJ2-5; D possibly matches TRBD1 or TRBD2 (7 bases each). CDR3 size: 16 residues. V lost 5 bases, J lost 4 bases, and 20 bases lay in between. Germline V gene sequence: CDR1 SGHNT, CDR2 YENEEA. CDR3 sequence (DNA): TGTGCCAGCAGCGGGCAGAAAGGGGGCGGGAGAGAGACCCAGTACTTC. It codes for CASSGQKGGGRETQYF.

This chain's CDR3 is CASSQERQGGYYEQYF. Written as DNA, the CDR3 is TGCGCCAGCAGCCAAGAACGACAGGGGGGATACTACGAGCAGTACTTC. V is TRBV4-1 and J is TRBJ2-7, with 9 positions matching TRBD1. Germline V lookup: CDR1 MGHRA, CDR2 YSYEKL. CDR3 size: 16 residues. V lost 0 bases, J lost 3 bases, and 6 bases stayed unmatched.

This clone was seen a few times. This rearrangement joins TRBV7-2 to TRBJ2-5; TRBD2 aligns across 12 bases. The CDR3 covers 16 residues. The V and J ends lost 5 bases and 0 bases, in that order; junction bases with no gene match: 4. Looked up from germline, CDR1 is SGHTA and CDR2 is FQGNSA. The CDR3 nucleotides read TGTGCCAGCAGCAATCTAGCGGGAGGGGACCAAGAGACCCAGTACTTC. It yields the protein CASSNLAGGDQETQYF.

The table lists this clone with a count of one. This CDR3 reads CASSPTSTHEQYF. CDR3 nucleotide sequence: TGTGCCAGCAGCCCAACTAGCACCCACGAGCAGTACTTC. The gene calls are TRBV28 and TRBJ2-7, with D maybe TRBD2 (6 bases). Trimming took off 6 bases at V and 5 bases at J, with 14 bases between the two ends. This CDR3 comprises 13 residues. The germline gives CDR1 MDHEN, CDR2 SYDVKM.

This chain links TRBV4-2 with TRBJ2-3; 8 positions match TRBD2. V shed 3 bases and J 1 base; nucleotides not matched to a gene: 9. Germline assignment: CDR1 LGHNA and CDR2 YNFKEQ. The CDR3 sequence is 17 residues long. Here the CDR3 reads CASSHPPTGGGTDTQYF. CDR3 in DNA: TGTGCCAGCAGCCACCCGCCAACGGGAGGGGGCACAGATACGCAGTATTTT.

The V gene is TRBV28, the J gene TRBJ1-2, with D unresolved. The ends were cut back, 4 bases at V and 4 bases at J, with 13 bases in the middle. Germline V gene sequence: CDR1 MDHEN, CDR2 SYDVKM. CDR3 length equals 14 residues. The CDR3 region has the DNA TGTGCCAGCAGTTGGCGGAGGGCGCTCTATGGCTACACCTTC. Translation gives CASSWRRALYGYTF.

By sample share, this clone is medium-sized. In DNA, the CDR3 is TGTGCCAGCAACCTTGACAGGGGAAGTCAGCCCCAGCATTTT. It encodes CASNLDRGSQPQHF. V is TRBV6-6 and J is TRBJ1-5, with TRBD1 matching 8 bases. V lost 7 bases to trimming and J lost 6 bases; unmatched junction nucleotides: 8. The length of the CDR3 is 14 residues. Germline loops: CDR1 MNHNY, CDR2 SVGAGI (reference sequence).

The chain links TRBV28 to TRBJ2-4; D possibly corresponds to TRBD2 (6 bases). V lost 3 bases, J lost 9 bases, and 9 bases lay in between. The CDR3 extends over 12 amino acids. CDR1 and CDR2 (germline): MDHEN, SYDVKM. The CDR3 sequence is CASSFPGSIQYF. In nucleotides, the CDR3 is TGTGCCAGCAGTTTTCCCGGGAGCATTCAGTACTTC.

This clone appeared a few times. J is TRBJ2-7 and V is TRBV18, with 7 bases fitting TRBD2. The CDR3 is 14 amino acids. Germline-derived CDR1 and CDR2 are KGHSH and LQKENI. V trimming: 6 bases; J trimming: 0 bases; junction bases outside the gene matches: 5. Here the CDR3 DNA reads TGTGCCAGCTCGCCCGGGACTACCTCCTACGAGCAGTACTTC. This translates into CASSPGTTSYEQYF.

The gene calls are TRBV6-6 and TRBJ1-2; D call uncertain. Deletions cut 0 bases from V and 1 base from J, with 6 bases between. Germline loops: CDR1 MNHNY, CDR2 SVGAGI (reference sequence). The CDR3 length is 14 residues. CDR3 residues: CASSYSPDNYGYTF. In nucleotides, the CDR3 is TGTGCCAGCAGTTACTCACCTGATAACTATGGCTACACCTTC.

With regard to this clone: The same CDR3 is also encoded by other DNA sequences in this sample. This chain connects TRBV5-1 to TRBJ2-7; weak D call: TRBD1 (5 bases). Trimming took 2 bases from V and 2 from J, leaving 11 bases between them. Germline V gene data show CDR1 as SGHRS and CDR2 as YFSETQ. The CDR3 extends over 14 amino acids. CDR3 sequence: CASSFVQATYEQYF. Written as DNA, the CDR3 is TGCGCCAGCAGCTTTGTACAGGCAACCTACGAGCAGTACTTC.

V and J are TRBV4-1 and TRBJ2-3, with TRBD2 identical over 15 bases. The V segment lost 0 bases and the J segment 4 bases; nucleotides outside the gene matches: 5. CDR1 is MGHRA, CDR2 YSYEKL, per germline. The CDR3 spans 18 residues. This CDR3 is CASSQDRGLAGGPDTQYF. The DNA of the CDR3 is TGCGCCAGCAGCCAAGACCGAGGACTAGCGGGAGGGCCAGATACGCAGTATTTT.

The chain employs TRBV5-8 and TRBJ2-7; D ambiguous. Germline V gene lookup returns CDR1 SGHTS and CDR2 YDEGEE. With 4 bases removed from V and 1 base from J, the gap between germline ends came to 9 bases. The CDR3 has 13 amino acids. The CDR3 protein is CASSRDWSYEQYF. The CDR3 DNA is TGTGCCAGCAGCCGCGACTGGTCCTACGAGCAGTACTTC. The entire variable domain, with the rest obtained from reference TRBV5-8 and TRBJ2-7, is as follows: EAGVTQSPTHLIKTRGQQATLRCSPISGHTSVYWYQQALGLGLQFLLWYDEGEERNRGNFPPRFSGRQFPNYSSELNVNALELEDSALYLCASSRDWSYEQYFGPGTRLTVT.

The chain couples TRBV7-9 to TRBJ2-2; 8 nucleotides match TRBD1. The CDR3 loop spans 15 amino acids. Trimming removed 1 base from V and 3 bases from J; junction bases left unmatched: 1. Per the germline V gene, CDR1 is SEHNR and CDR2 is FQNEAQ (reference sequence). CDR3 amino acids: CASSLGQGYTGELFF. The CDR3, as DNA: TGTGCCAGCAGCTTAGGACAGGGGTACACCGGGGAGCTGTTTTTT.

This clone was counted a few times. This chain joins TRBV11-2 and TRBJ2-1; no clear D. Trimming stripped 1 base from V and 7 bases from J, with 14 bases between. The CDR3 extends over 15 amino acids. Germline values: CDR1 SGHAT, CDR2 FQNNGV. The CDR3 DNA reads as TGTGCCAGCAGCTTAGTAGGCGCAGAGTATAATGAGCAGTTCTTC. Amino acids: CASSLVGAEYNEQFF.